This TCR beta chain came from a study of blood T cell repertoires in COVID-19. Study-wide context: Italy, Spain and the United States were the sources of the convalescent and acute COVID-19 samples. Nucleic acid was either cDNA or gDNA, and it came from T cells, B-cell-depleted T cells, or PBMCs.

V was shortened by 5 bases and J by 6 bases, with 14 bases between the two germline ends. The CDR3 has 15 residues. CDR1 and CDR2 (germline): MNHEY, SVGEGT. As processed by the authors: Amplified reference gene primers provided the basis for estimating nucleated cell counts. Sequenced by immunoSEQ multiplex PCR; TCRdb stores in-frame clones only, minus some. From that table come the V and J calls and clone size; the DNA was used to work out D and trimming. Of fewer than 200,000 clones in the sample, 76% are singletons; the top ten hold roughly 3.5%. This clonotype was sampled from a woman over 75 with acute or convalescent COVID-19. Material for sequencing was peripheral blood. The chain uses TRBV6-2 or TRBV6-3 and TRBJ1-6; D perhaps matches TRBD1 (6 bases). In DNA, the CDR3 is TGTGCCAGCAGTGACCGGGACATACTTAATTCACCCCTCCACTTT. Translating gives CASSDRDILNSPLHF.